Listed here are 18 T cell receptor beta chains from one sample, sequenced in a study of blood T cell repertoires in COVID-19. Sequencing used immunoSEQ multiplex PCR; TCRdb keeps in-frame clones, though not all of them. This table holds tens of thousands of clones, about 87% found once. The sequenced material came from peripheral blood. The source of these receptors is a human donor in a cohort sampled during active COVID-19.

The rearrangement uses TRBV20-1 and TRBJ1-2; 8 bases fit TRBD1. Germline CDR1 is DFQATT and CDR2 is SNEGSKA (reference sequence). The V and J ends lost 6 bases and 5 bases, in that order; junction bases with no gene match: 2. The CDR3 has 11 amino acids. DNA of the CDR3: TGCAGTGCCAGGACAGGGTATGGCTACACCTTC. It translates to CSARTGYGYTF.

The V call is TRBV7-9, the J call TRBJ1-2, with 7 bases identical to TRBD1. This CDR3 is built from 15 residues. In germline, CDR1 is SEHNR, CDR2 FQNEAQ (reference sequence). The trim removed 0 bases at V and 4 bases at J, leaving 5 bases unmatched. The CDR3 sequence is CASSLAEGTVYGYTF. The CDR3 DNA sequence: TGTGCCAGCAGCTTAGCCGAGGGGACAGTCTATGGCTACACCTTC.

This chain links TRBV29-1 with TRBJ2-7, with D unclear. Per the germline V gene, CDR1 is SQVTM and CDR2 is ANQGSEA. This CDR3 is built from 12 residues. V was cut by 4 bases and J by 0 bases, with 7 bases left in between. CDR3 residues: CSVGESSYEQYF. CDR3 in DNA: TGCAGCGTTGGAGAGAGCTCCTACGAGCAGTACTTC.

A single count supports this clone. The chain couples TRBV7-2 to TRBJ1-6; the match to TRBD1 covers 8 bases. This CDR3 region has 15 residues. CDR1 is SGHTA, CDR2 FQGNSA, per germline. V lost 3 bases, J lost 8 bases, and 6 bases stayed unmatched. The CDR3 DNA is TGTGCCAGCAGCTTTGGACAGGGCCTTGATTCACCCCTCCACTTT. Amino acids: CASSFGQGLDSPLHF. The full variable domain, completed using reference TRBV7-2 and TRBJ1-6, is GAGVSQSPSNKVTEKGKDVELRCDPISGHTALYWYRQSLGQGLEFLIYFQGNSAPDKSGLPSDRFSAERTGGSVSTLTIQRTQQEDSAVYLCASSFGQGLDSPLHFGNGTRLTVT.

CDR3 amino acids: CASSPRGNYGYTF. In DNA, the CDR3 is TGTGCCAGCTCCCCCCGGGGGAACTATGGCTACACCTTC. The chain carries TRBV28 and TRBJ1-2, with D perhaps TRBD1 (5 bases). The CDR3 loop spans 13 amino acids. Trimming removed 8 bases from V and 2 bases from J, with 12 bases in between. Germline V gives CDR1 MDHEN, CDR2 SYDVKM.

V gene TRBV14 combines with J gene TRBJ1-5; D remains ambiguous. This CDR3 is 13 amino acids long. V lost 4 bases to trimming and J lost 9 bases, with 13 bases between them. Germline V gives CDR1 SGHDN, CDR2 FVKESK. The CDR3 spells CASSRISRGPQHF. The CDR3 DNA is TGTGCCAGCAGCCGGATTAGCCGAGGGCCCCAGCATTTT.

The V gene is TRBV9, the J gene TRBJ1-4; D is uncertain. Germline-derived CDR1 and CDR2 are SGDLS and YYNGEE. This CDR3 has 15 residues. Trimming removed 0 bases at V and 3 bases at J, with 9 bases between. CDR3 amino acids: CASSVGQASNEKLFF. The CDR3 coding sequence is TGTGCCAGCAGCGTAGGGCAGGCATCTAATGAAAAACTGTTTTTT.

This CDR3 reads CASSYRGSYNEQFF. CDR3 nucleotides: TGTGCCAGCAGCTACAGGGGCTCCTACAATGAGCAGTTCTTC. The chain joins TRBV5-8 to TRBJ2-1, with 7 bases that match TRBD1. V was pared by 3 bases and J by 0 bases, with 0 bases of the junction left unmatched. The CDR3 totals 14 residues. Germline V gives CDR1 SGHTS, CDR2 YDEGEE.

V is TRBV5-1 and J is TRBJ1-5; D ambiguous. V was cut by 0 bases and J by 2 bases, with 9 bases left in between. The CDR3 contains 15 residues. Germline CDR1 reads SGHRS; CDR2 reads YFSETQ. CDR3 DNA sequence: TGCGCCAGCAGCTTGGATGGGCAGGGCAATCAGCCCCAGCATTTT. Its translation: CASSLDGQGNQPQHF.

The chain joins TRBV30 to TRBJ1-1, with a weak D call TRBD1 (5 bases). Germline V gives CDR1 GTSNPN, CDR2 SVGIG (reference sequence). V shed 5 bases and J shed 1 base, with 11 bases lying between them. This CDR3 is built from 13 residues. The CDR3 bases are TGTGCCTGGGGTGGGGGAGGGAACACTGAAGCTTTCTTT. Protein sequence: CAWGGGGNTEAFF.

This chain connects TRBV7-3 to TRBJ1-2; possible D gene TRBD1, 6 bases. Germline values: CDR1 SGHTA, CDR2 FQGTGA. V was pared by 5 bases and J by 4 bases, with 11 bases between. The CDR3 consists of 13 residues. CDR3 sequence (DNA): TGTGCCAGCAGCCCGGGACAAGTCTATGGCTACACCTTC. Its translation: CASSPGQVYGYTF.

The rearrangement links TRBV6-5 to TRBJ1-1; possibly TRBD1 for D (5 bases). Deletions cut 0 bases from V and 10 bases from J, with 15 bases between. Germline CDR1 reads MNHEY; CDR2 reads SVGAGI. This CDR3 has 14 residues. CDR3 bases: TGTGCCAGCAGTTACTCGAGGTTCCAGGGTACAGCTTTCTTT. It specifies CASSYSRFQGTAFF.

This clone turned up a few times. The J gene is TRBJ2-7, the V gene TRBV6-6; unclear D gene. V lost 6 bases to trimming and J lost 4 bases, with 10 bases between them. This CDR3 comprises 12 residues. Germline V gene data show CDR1 as MNHNY and CDR2 as SVGAGI (reference sequence). CDR3 region: CASSPNRYEQYF. The CDR3 DNA is TGTGCCAGCAGCCCCAACCGGTACGAGCAGTACTTC.

V gene TRBV9 combines with J gene TRBJ2-2, with TRBD2 as a possible D gene (6 bases). CDR1 and CDR2 from the germline V gene are SGDLS and YYNGEE. V lost 0 bases, J lost 1 base, and 10 bases lay in between. CDR3 size: 16 residues. CDR3 sequence (DNA): TGTGCCAGCAGCGTAGTAGTGGGGGGGAACACCGGGGAGCTGTTTTTT. As protein: CASSVVVGGNTGELFF.

The genes are TRBV6-5 and TRBJ1-6; D is unclear. The CDR3 covers 15 residues. With 7 bases removed from V and 0 bases from J, the gap between germline ends came to 10 bases. In germline, CDR1 is MNHEY, CDR2 SVGAGI. The CDR3 coding sequence is TGTGCCAGCACGGAGCCGAGCTCCTATAATTCACCCCTCCACTTT. Protein: CASTEPSSYNSPLHF.

The chain uses TRBV5-5 and TRBJ2-3, with D perhaps matching TRBD1 (5 bases). The V and J ends lost 6 bases and 4 bases respectively, with 9 bases between them. Looked up from germline, CDR1 is SGHKS and CDR2 is YYEKEE (reference sequence). This CDR3 contains 12 residues. CDR3 protein: CASIQGADTQYF. CDR3 nucleotides: TGTGCCAGCATCCAGGGCGCAGATACGCAGTATTTT.

The chain employs TRBV7-9 and TRBJ1-4; tentative D call: TRBD1 (6 bases). With 5 bases removed from V and 0 bases from J, the gap between germline ends came to 13 bases. Germline values: CDR1 SEHNR, CDR2 FQNEAQ (reference sequence). The CDR3 extends over 16 amino acids. In nucleotides, the CDR3 is TGTGCCAGCAGCACCGCCAGGGGTCCAACTAATGAAAAACTGTTTTTT. Its translation is CASSTARGPTNEKLFF.

The genes are TRBV20-1 and TRBJ1-4; the match to TRBD1 covers 8 bases. The CDR3 spans 15 residues. The J segment lost 4 bases and the V segment lost 3 bases, leaving 7 bases of the junction unmatched. The germline V gene encodes CDR1 DFQATT and CDR2 SNEGSKA (reference sequence). The CDR3 spells CSASRQGRGNEKLFF. The DNA for the CDR3 is TGCAGTGCTAGTAGACAGGGGAGGGGTAATGAAAAACTGTTTTTT.